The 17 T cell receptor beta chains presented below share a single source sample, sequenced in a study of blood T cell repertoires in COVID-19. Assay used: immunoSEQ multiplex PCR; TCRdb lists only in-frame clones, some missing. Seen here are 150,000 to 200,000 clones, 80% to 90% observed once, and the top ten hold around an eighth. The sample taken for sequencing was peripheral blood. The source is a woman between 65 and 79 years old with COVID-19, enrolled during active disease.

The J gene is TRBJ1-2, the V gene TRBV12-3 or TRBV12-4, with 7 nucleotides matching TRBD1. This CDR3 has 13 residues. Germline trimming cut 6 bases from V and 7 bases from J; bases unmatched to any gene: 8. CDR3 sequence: CASSETGFTGYTF. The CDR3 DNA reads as TGTGCCAGCAGCGAGACAGGGTTTACTGGCTACACCTTC.

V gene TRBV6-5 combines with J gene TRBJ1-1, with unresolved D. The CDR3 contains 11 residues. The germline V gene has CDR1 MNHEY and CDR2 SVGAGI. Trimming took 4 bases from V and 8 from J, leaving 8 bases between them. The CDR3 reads CASSSPLEAFF. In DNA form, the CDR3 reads TGTGCCAGCAGTTCCCCTTTAGAAGCTTTCTTT.

As DNA, the CDR3 is TGTGCCAGCAGTGAAAGCAGGCTAATGCCCTACGAGCAGTACTTC. It specifies CASSESRLMPYEQYF. This rearrangement joins TRBV2 to TRBJ2-7; D is unclear. The V gene's germline CDR1 is SNHLY and CDR2 FYNNEI. Trimming removed 2 bases from V and 2 bases from J, with 13 bases in between. The length of the CDR3 is 15 residues.

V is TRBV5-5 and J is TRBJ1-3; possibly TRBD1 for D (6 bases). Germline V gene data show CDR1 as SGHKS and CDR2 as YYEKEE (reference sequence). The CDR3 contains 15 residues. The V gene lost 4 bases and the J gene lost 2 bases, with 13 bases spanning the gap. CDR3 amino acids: CASSPWTEAGNTIYF. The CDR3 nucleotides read TGTGCCAGCAGCCCATGGACAGAGGCTGGAAACACCATATATTTT.

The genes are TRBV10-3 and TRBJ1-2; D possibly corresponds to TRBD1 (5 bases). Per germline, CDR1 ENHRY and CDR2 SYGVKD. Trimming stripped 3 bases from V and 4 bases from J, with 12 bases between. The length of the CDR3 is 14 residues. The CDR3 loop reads CAISDVQATYGYTF. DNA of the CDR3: TGTGCCATCAGTGACGTACAGGCGACCTATGGCTACACCTTC.

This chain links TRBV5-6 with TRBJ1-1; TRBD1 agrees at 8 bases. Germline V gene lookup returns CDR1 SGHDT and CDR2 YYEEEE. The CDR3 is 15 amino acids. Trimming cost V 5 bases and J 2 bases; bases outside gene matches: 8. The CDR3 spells CASSTDRGANTEAFF. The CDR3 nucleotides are TGTGCCAGCAGTACCGACAGGGGCGCAAACACTGAAGCTTTCTTT.

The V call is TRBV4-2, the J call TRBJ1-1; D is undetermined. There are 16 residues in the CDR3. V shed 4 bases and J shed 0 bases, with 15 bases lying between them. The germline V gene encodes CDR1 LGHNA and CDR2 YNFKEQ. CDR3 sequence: CASSPDRQAMNTEAFF. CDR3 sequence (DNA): TGTGCCAGCAGCCCAGATAGGCAGGCCATGAACACTGAAGCTTTCTTT.

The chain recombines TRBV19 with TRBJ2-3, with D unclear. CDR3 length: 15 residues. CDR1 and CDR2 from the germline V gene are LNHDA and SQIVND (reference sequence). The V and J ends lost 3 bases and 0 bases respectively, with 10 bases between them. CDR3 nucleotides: TGTGCCAGTAGTATCGCGCGGCTGAGCACAGATACGCAGTATTTT. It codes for CASSIARLSTDTQYF.

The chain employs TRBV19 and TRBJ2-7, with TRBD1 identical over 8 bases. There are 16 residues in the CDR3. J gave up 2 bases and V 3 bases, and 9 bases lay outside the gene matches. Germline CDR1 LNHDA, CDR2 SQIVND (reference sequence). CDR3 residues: CASSMGQANSAYEQYF. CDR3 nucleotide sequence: TGTGCCAGTAGTATGGGACAGGCTAACTCTGCCTACGAGCAGTACTTC.

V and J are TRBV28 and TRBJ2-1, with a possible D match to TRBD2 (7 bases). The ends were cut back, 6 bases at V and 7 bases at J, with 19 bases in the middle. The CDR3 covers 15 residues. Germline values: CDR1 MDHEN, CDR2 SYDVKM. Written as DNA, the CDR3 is TGTGCCAGCAGGGGGGGGACATCCTATAGGAATGAGCAGTTCTTC. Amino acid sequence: CASRGGTSYRNEQFF.

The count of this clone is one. The CDR3, as DNA: TGTGCCAGCAGTGTAGAGGGGGAAGGACAGCCCCAGCATTTT. It is translated as CASSVEGEGQPQHF. This chain uses TRBV2 with TRBJ1-5, with a tentative D call TRBD1 (6 bases). This CDR3 spans 14 amino acids. Germline loops: CDR1 SNHLY, CDR2 FYNNEI. V gave up 4 bases and J gave up 7 bases, with 14 bases separating them.

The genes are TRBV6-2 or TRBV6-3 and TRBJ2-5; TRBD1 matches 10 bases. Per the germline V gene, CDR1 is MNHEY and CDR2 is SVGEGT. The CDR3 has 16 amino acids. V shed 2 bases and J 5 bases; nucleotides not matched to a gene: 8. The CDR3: CASSYGGTGVRETQYF. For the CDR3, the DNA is TGTGCCAGCAGTTACGGGGGGACAGGGGTCCGTGAGACCCAGTACTTC.

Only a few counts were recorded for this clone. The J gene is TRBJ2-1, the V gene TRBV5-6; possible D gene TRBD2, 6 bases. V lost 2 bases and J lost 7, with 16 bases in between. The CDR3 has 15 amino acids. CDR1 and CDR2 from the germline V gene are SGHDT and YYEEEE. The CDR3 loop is CASSFRGSGGNEQFF. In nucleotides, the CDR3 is TGTGCCAGCAGCTTTAGAGGTAGCGGAGGGAATGAGCAGTTCTTC.

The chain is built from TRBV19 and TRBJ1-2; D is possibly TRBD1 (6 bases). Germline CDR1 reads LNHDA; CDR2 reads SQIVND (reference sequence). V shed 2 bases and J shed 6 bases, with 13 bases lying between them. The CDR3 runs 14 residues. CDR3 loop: CASSIQGINDGYTF. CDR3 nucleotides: TGTGCCAGTAGTATACAGGGGATCAACGATGGCTACACCTTC.

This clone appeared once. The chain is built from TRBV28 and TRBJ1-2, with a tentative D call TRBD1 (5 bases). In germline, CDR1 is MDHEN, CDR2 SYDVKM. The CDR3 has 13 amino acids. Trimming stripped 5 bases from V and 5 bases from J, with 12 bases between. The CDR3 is CASSPAGVYGYTF. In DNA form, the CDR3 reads TGTGCCAGCAGTCCCGCGGGGGTGTATGGCTACACCTTC.

CDR3 sequence (DNA): TGTGCCAGTAGTATAGTATGGGGGACAGGGAATGAGCAGTTCTTC. Encoded protein: CASSIVWGTGNEQFF. The V gene is TRBV19, the J gene TRBJ2-1; 9 bases map to TRBD1. Trimming removed 1 base from V and 7 bases from J; junction bases left unmatched: 5. The germline V gene has CDR1 LNHDA and CDR2 SQIVND (reference sequence). This CDR3 contains 15 residues.

CDR3 region: CASSLAGRYFSGNTIYF. For the CDR3, the DNA is TGTGCCAGCAGCTTGGCGGGAAGGTACTTCTCTGGAAACACCATATATTTT. V and J are TRBV7-9 and TRBJ1-3; D is undetermined. This CDR3 is built from 17 residues. The germline gives CDR1 SEHNR, CDR2 FQNEAQ (reference sequence). V was cut by 3 bases and J by 0 bases, with 15 bases left in between.